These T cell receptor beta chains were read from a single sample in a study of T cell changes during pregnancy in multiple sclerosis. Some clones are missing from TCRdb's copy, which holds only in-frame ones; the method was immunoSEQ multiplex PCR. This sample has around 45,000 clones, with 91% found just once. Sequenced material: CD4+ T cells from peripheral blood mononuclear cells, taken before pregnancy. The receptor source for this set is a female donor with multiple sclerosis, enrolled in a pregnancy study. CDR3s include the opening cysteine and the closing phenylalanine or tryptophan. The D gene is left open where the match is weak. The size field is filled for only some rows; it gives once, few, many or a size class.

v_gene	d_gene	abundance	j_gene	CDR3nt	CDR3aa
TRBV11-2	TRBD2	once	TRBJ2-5	TGTGCCAGCAGCTTAGTAGCGGGGGGCGGGGAGACCCAGTACTTC	CASSLVAGGGETQYF
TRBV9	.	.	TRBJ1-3	TGTGCCAGCAGCGTAGTTTCGGTGGGAAACACCATATATTTT	CASSVVSVGNTIYF
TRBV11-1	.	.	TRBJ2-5	TGTGCCAGCAGCGACCAGGGTAACCGGGGGATAGAGACCCAGTACTTC	CASSDQGNRGIETQYF
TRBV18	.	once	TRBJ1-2	TGTGCCAGCTCACCATTAGCGGCAGTGGATAACTATGGCTACACCTTC	CASSPLAAVDNYGYTF
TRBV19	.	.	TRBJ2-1	TGTGCCAGTAGTATAAGGGTCAGGGGCGCCTACAATGAGCAGTTCTTC	CASSIRVRGAYNEQFF
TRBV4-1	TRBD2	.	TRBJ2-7	TGCGCCAGCAGCCGCCTGCTAGCGGGGGGTCCTCCCTACGAGCAGTACTTC	CASSRLLAGGPPYEQYF
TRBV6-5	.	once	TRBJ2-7	TGTGCCAGCAGTCCCAGACAGTCCTACGTTGTATACTTC	CASSPRQSYVVYF
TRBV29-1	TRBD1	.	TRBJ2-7	TGCAGCGTGCGACAGGGGGCGGCCGAGCAGTACTTC	CSVRQGAAEQYF
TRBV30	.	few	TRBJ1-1	TGTGCCTGGGTAGGGGGTCTGACTGAAGCTTTCTTT	CAWVGGLTEAFF
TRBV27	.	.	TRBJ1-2	TGTGCCAGCAGTTTCGCCGCCTCAGGGGTCTATGGCTACACCTTC	CASSFAASGVYGYTF
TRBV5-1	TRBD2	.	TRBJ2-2	TGCGCCAGCAGCATACTTAGCGGGGGGGCGAACACCGGGGAGCTGTTTTTT	CASSILSGGANTGELFF
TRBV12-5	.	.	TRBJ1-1	TGTGCTAGTGGTCTATCACCCCGGTGG	CASGLSPRW
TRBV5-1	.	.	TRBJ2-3	TGCGCCAGCAGCTTGAAGGGGGGGTTCACAGATACGCAGTATTTT	CASSLKGGFTDTQYF
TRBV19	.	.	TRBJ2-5	TGTGCCAGTAGCAGAGGACAGAGCCCCCAAGAGACCCAGTACTTC	CASSRGQSPQETQYF
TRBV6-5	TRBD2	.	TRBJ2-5	TGTGCCAGCAGTGGTCGGGGACTAGATGGAGAGACCCAGTACTTC	CASSGRGLDGETQYF